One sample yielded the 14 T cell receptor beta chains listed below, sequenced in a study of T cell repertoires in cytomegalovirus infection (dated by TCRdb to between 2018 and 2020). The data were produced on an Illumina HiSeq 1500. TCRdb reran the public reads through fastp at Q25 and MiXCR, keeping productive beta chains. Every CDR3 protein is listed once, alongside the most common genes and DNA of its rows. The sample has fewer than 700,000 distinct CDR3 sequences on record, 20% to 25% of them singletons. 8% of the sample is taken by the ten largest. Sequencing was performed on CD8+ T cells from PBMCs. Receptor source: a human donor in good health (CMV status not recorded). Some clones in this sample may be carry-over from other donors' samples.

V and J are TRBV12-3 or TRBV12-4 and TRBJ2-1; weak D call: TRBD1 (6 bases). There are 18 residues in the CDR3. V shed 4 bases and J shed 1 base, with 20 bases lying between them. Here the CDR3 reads CASSWAGITGYSYNEQFF. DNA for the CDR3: TGTGCCAGCAGTTGGGCTGGGATCACAGGGTATTCCTACAATGAGCAGTTCTTC.

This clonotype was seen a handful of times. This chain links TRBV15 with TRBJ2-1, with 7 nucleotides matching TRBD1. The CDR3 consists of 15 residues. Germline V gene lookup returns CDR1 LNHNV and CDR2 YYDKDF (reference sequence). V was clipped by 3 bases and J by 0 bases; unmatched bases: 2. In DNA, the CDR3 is TGTGCCACCAGCAGGGACAGGAGCTCCTACAATGAGCAGTTCTTC. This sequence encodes CATSRDRSSYNEQFF. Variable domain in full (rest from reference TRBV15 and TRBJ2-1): DAMVIQNPRYQVTQFGKPVTLSCSQTLNHNVMYWYQQKSSQAPKLLFHYYDKDFNNEADTPDNFQSRRPNTSFCFLDIRSPGLGDTAMYLCATSRDRSSYNEQFFGPGTRLTVL.

The CDR3: CAAGRTANYGYTF. The CDR3 bases are TGTGCCGCCGGGAGGACAGCTAACTATGGCTACACCTTC. V usage is TRBV7-6 and J usage is TRBJ1-2; D might be TRBD1 (6 bases). The CDR3 is 13 residues long. The germline V gene has CDR1 SGHVS and CDR2 FNYEAQ. V lost 11 bases and J lost 0, with 13 bases in between.

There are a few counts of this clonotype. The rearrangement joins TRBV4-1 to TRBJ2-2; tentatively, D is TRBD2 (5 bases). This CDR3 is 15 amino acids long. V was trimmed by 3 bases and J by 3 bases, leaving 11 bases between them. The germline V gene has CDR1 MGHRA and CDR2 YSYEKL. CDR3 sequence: CASSHARDYTGELFF. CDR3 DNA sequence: TGCGCCAGCAGCCATGCACGGGATTACACCGGGGAGCTGTTTTTT.

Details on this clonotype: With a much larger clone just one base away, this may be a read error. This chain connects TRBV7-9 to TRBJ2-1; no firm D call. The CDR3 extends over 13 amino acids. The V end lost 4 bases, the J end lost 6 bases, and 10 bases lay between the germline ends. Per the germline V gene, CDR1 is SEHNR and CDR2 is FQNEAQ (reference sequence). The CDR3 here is CASSSGSPNEQFF. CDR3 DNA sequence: TGTGCCAGCAGCTCGGGCAGTCCCAATGAGCAGTTCTTC.

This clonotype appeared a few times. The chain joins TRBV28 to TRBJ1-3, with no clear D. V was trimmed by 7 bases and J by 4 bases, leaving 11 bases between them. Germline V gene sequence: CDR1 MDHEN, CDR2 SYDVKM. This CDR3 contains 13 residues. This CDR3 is CASTGDWGNTIYF. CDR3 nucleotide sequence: TGTGCCAGCACCGGGGATTGGGGAAACACCATATATTTT.

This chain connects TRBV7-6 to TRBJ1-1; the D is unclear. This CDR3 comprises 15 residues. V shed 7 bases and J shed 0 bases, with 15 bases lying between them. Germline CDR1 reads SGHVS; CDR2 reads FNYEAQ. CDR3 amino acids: CASTGGRFMNTEAFF. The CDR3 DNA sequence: TGTGCCAGCACGGGCGGCCGCTTCATGAACACTGAAGCTTTCTTT.

In DNA, the CDR3 is TGTGCCAGCAGCTTAGATTCCCAACGCGATGAGCAGTTCTTC. Its protein is CASSLDSQRDEQFF. V is TRBV7-9 and J is TRBJ2-1; D ambiguous. V was clipped by 1 base and J by 8 bases, with 12 bases between them. The germline CDR1 and CDR2 sequences are SEHNR and FQNEAQ (reference sequence). This CDR3 is 14 amino acids long.

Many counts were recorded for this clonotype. CDR3 protein: CASSSLGDEQYF. CDR3 nucleotide sequence: TGTGCCAGCAGCTCGTTAGGGGACGAGCAGTACTTC. The V gene is TRBV7-6, the J gene TRBJ2-7, with a tentative D call TRBD1 (5 bases). V was pared by 4 bases and J by 5 bases, with 9 bases between. Germline V gene sequence: CDR1 SGHVS, CDR2 FNYEAQ. The CDR3 is 12 residues long.

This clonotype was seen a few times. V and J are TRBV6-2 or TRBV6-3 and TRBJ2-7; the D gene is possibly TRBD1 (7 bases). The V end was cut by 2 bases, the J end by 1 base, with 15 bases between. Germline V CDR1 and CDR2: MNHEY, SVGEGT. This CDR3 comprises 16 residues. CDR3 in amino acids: CASSYRTGRGSYEQYV. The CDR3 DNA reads TGTGCCAGCAGTTACCGGACAGGTCGGGGGTCCTACGAGCAGTACGTC.

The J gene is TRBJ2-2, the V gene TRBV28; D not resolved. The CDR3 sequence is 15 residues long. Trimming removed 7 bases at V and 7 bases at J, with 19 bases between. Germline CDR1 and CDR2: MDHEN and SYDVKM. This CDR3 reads CASTSTASWGGELFF. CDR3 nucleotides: TGTGCCAGCACCTCCACGGCCAGCTGGGGCGGGGAGCTGTTTTTT.

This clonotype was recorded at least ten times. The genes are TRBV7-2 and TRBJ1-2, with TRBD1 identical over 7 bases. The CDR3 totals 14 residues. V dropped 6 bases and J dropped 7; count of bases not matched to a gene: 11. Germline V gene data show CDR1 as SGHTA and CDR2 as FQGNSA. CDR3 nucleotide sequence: TGTGCCAGCAGGCCCCGGGACAGTCTCCCTGGCTACACCTTC. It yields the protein CASRPRDSLPGYTF.

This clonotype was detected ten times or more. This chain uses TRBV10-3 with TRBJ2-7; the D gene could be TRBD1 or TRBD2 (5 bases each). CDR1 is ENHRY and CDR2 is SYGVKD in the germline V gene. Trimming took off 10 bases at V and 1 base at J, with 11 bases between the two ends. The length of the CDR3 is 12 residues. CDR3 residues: CATRGSSYEQYV. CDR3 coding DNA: TGTGCCACCCGGGGCAGTTCCTACGAGCAGTACGTC.

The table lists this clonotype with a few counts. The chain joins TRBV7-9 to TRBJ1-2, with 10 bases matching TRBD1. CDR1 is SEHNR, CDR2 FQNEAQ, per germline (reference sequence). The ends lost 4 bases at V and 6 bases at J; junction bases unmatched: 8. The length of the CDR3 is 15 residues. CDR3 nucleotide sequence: TGTGCCAGCAGCTCTCCGACAGGGGGCTTAGATGGCTACACCTTC. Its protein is CASSSPTGGLDGYTF.